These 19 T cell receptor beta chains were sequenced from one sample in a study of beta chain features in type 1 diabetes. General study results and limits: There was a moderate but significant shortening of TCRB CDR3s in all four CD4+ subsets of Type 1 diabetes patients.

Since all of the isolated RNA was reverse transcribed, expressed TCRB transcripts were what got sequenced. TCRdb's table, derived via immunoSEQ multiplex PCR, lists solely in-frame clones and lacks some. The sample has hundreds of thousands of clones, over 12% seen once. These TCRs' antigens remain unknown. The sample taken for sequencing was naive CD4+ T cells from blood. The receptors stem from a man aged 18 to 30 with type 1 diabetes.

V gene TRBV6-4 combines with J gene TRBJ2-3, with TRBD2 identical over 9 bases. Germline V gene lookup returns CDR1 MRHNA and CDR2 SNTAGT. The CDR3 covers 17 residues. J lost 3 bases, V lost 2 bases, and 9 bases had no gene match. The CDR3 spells CASSDRASGTGTDTQYF. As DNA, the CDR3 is TGTGCCAGCAGTGACCGGGCTAGCGGGACCGGGACAGATACGCAGTATTTT.

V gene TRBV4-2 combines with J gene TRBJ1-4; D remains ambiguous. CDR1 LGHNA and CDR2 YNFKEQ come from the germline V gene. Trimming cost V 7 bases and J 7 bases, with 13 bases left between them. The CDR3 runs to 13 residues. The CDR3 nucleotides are TGTGCCAGCACTGTTCGCGCGGGTGAAAAACTGTTTTTT. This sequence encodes CASTVRAGEKLFF.

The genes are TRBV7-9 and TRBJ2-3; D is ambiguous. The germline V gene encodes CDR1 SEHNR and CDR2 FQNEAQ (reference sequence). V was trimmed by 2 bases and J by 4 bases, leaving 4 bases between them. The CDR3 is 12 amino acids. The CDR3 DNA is TGTGCCAGCAGCTTATCCTCAGATACGCAGTATTTT. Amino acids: CASSLSSDTQYF.

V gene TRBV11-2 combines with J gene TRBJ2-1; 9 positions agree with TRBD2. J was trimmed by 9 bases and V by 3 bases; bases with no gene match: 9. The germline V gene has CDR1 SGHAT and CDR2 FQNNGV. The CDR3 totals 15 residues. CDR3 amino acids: CASSFLAGDRSEQFF. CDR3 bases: TGTGCCAGCAGCTTTTTAGCGGGAGATAGGAGTGAGCAGTTCTTC. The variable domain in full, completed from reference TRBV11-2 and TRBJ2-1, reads EAGVAQSPRYKIIEKRQSVAFWCNPISGHATLYWYQQILGQGPKLLIQFQNNGVVDDSQLPKDRFSAERLKGVDSTLKIQPAKLEDSAVYLCASSFLAGDRSEQFFGPGTRLTVL.

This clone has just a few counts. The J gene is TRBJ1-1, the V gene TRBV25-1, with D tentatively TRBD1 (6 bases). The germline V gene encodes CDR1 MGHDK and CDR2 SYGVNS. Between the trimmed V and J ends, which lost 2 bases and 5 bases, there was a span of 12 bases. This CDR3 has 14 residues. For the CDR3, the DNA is TGTGCCAGCAGTGAACGACAGGTCCCTACTGAAGCTTTCTTT. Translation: CASSERQVPTEAFF.

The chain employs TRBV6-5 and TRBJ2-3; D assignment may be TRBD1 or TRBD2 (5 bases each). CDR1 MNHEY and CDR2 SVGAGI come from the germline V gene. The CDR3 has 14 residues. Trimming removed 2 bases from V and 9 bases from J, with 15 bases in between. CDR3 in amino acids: CASSYAPTGLTQYF. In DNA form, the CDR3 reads TGTGCCAGCAGTTACGCGCCGACGGGGCTGACGCAGTATTTT.

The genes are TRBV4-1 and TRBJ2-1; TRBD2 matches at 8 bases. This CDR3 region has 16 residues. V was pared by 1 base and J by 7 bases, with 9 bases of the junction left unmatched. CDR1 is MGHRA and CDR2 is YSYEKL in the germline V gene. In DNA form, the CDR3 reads TGCGCCAGCAGCCAAGTGGGGCAGGGGACTAGGAATGAGCAGTTCTTC. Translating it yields CASSQVGQGTRNEQFF.

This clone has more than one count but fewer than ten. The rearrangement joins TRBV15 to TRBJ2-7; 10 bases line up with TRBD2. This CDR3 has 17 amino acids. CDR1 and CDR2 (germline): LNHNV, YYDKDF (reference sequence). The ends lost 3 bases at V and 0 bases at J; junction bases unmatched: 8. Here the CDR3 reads CATSSLTSGTLSYEQYF. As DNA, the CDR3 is TGTGCCACCAGCAGCTTAACTAGCGGGACACTCTCCTACGAGCAGTACTTC.

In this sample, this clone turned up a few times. CDR3 nucleotide sequence: TGTGCCAGCAGTCACAGGGGGCAGACCCAGTACTTC. This gives the protein CASSHRGQTQYF. The chain uses TRBV27 and TRBJ2-5, with TRBD1 matching 9 bases. After removal of 5 bases from V and 6 bases from J, the junction contained 1 base not matched to a gene. Germline lookup yields CDR1 MNHEY and CDR2 SMNVEV (reference sequence). The CDR3 has 12 amino acids.

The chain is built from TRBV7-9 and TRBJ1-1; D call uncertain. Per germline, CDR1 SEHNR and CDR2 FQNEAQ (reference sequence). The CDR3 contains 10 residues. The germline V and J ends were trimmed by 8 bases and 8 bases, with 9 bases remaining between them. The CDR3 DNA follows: TGTGCCAGCCAAAGAACAGAAGCTTTCTTT. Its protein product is CASQRTEAFF.

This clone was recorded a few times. CDR3 in amino acids: CASSLEWPDGGNYEQYF. CDR3 sequence (DNA): TGTGCCAGCAGCTTAGAATGGCCGGACGGGGGAAACTACGAGCAGTACTTC. J is TRBJ2-7 and V is TRBV7-2, with D perhaps TRBD2 (6 bases). The CDR3 has 17 amino acids. In germline, CDR1 is SGHTA, CDR2 FQGNSA. Trimming pared 1 base from V and 3 bases from J, leaving 19 bases between.

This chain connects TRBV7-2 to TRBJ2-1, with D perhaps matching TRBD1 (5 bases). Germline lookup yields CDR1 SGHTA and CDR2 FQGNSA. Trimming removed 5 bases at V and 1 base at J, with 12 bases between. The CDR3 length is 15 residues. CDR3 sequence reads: CASSPRQGSYNEQFF. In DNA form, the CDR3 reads TGTGCCAGCAGCCCCAGGCAGGGTTCCTACAATGAGCAGTTCTTC.

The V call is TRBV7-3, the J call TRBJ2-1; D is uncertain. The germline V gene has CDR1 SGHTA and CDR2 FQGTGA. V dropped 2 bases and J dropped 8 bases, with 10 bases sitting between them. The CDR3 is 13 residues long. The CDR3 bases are TGTGCCAGCAGCTTATCCGGGTTGGATGAGCAGTTCTTC. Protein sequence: CASSLSGLDEQFF.

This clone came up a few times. The CDR3 reads CASSPEGTSGSRGYEQYF. CDR3 nucleotides: TGTGCCAGCAGTCCAGAAGGGACTAGCGGGAGTAGGGGGTACGAGCAGTACTTC. The V and J genes are TRBV27 and TRBJ2-7; 14 bases map to TRBD2. Germline CDR1 is MNHEY and CDR2 is SMNVEV (reference sequence). With 5 bases clipped from V and 4 bases from J, the junction kept 13 bases outside the gene matches. The CDR3 is 18 residues long.

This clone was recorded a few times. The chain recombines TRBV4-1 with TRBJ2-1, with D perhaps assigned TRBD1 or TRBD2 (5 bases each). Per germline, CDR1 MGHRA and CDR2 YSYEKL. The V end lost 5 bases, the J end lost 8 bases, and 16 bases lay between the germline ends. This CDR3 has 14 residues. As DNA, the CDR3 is TGCGCCAGCAGCTCCCGGGACCCCTCGGATGAGCAGTTCTTC. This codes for CASSSRDPSDEQFF.

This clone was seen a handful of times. The CDR3 DNA reads as TGTGCCAGCAGCTCCCGTAGCGGGAGGGCGGGTGAGACCCAGTACTTC. Translation: CASSSRSGRAGETQYF. This chain connects TRBV7-2 to TRBJ2-5; the match to TRBD2 covers 11 bases. Germline CDR1 reads SGHTA; CDR2 reads FQGNSA. Trimming at V came to 4 bases and at J to 5 bases, leaving 9 bases not matched to a gene. CDR3 length: 16 residues.

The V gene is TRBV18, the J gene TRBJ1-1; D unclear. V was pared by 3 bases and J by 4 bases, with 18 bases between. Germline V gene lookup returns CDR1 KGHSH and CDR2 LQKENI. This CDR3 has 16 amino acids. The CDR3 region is CASSPEFGRSGTEAFF. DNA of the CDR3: TGTGCCAGCTCACCCGAATTCGGACGGTCAGGCACTGAAGCTTTCTTT.

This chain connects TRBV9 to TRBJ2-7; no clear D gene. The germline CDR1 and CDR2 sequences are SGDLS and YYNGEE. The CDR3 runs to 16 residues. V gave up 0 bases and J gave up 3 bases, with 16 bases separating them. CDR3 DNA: TGTGCCAGCAGCGTAGGAACTTCCGAAGGGTTCTACGAGCAGTACTTC. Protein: CASSVGTSEGFYEQYF.

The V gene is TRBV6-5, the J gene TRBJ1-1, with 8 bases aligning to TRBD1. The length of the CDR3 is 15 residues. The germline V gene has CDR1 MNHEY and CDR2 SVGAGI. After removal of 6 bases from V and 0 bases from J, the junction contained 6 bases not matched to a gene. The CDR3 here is CASRGQGSMNTEAFF. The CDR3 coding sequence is TGTGCCAGCAGAGGACAGGGCTCTATGAACACTGAAGCTTTCTTT.